Listed below are T cell receptor beta chains from one sample, sequenced in a study of blood T cell repertoires in COVID-19. The assay was immunoSEQ multiplex PCR, and TCRdb's table has in-frame clones only and misses some. The profile shows 130,000 to 150,000 clones, more than 70% of them singletons. Sequencing used peripheral blood. These receptors all stem from a human donor in a cohort sampled during active COVID-19. The CDR3 runs from the conserved cysteine through the conserved F or W. D genes are given only for firm matches. Not every row has a clone size; where given, it reads once, few, many or a size class.

v_gene	abundance	j_gene	d_gene	CDR3aa	CDR3nt
TRBV14	NA	TRBJ1-6	TRBD1	CASSQNFQGTGNSPLHF	TGTGCCAGCAGCCAAAACTTCCAAGGGACAGGAAATTCACCCCTCCACTTT
TRBV5-6	NA	TRBJ1-1	TRBD1	CASSPAPGGTEAFF	TGTGCCAGCAGCCCTGCGCCAGGGGGCACTGAAGCTTTCTTT
TRBV6-6	NA	TRBJ1-5	TRBD1	CASSRDRDQPQHF	TGTGCCAGCAGTAGGGACAGGGACCAGCCCCAGCATTTT
TRBV13	once	TRBJ2-7	TRBD1	CASSQGGQGPTYEQYF	TGTGCCAGCAGCCAAGGGGGACAGGGGCCTACCTACGAGCAGTACTTC
TRBV28	NA	TRBJ1-2	TRBD1	CASSLFRGPGGNYGYTF	TGTGCCAGCAGTTTATTCCGGGGGCCAGGGGGGAACTATGGCTACACCTTC
TRBV5-1	NA	TRBJ1-1	NA	CASSLAGPTGHAAFF	TGCGCCAGCAGCTTGGCCGGACCAACAGGCCATGCGGCTTTCTTT
TRBV28	NA	TRBJ1-1	NA	CASSPPAGNTEAFF	TGTGCCAGCAGTCCGCCCGCCGGTAACACTGAAGCTTTCTTT
TRBV9	once	TRBJ2-1	NA	CASSYLAGGDEQFF	TGTGCCAGCAGCTACCTGGCGGGCGGAGATGAGCAGTTCTTC
TRBV5-1	NA	TRBJ2-2	NA	CASGIRESGELFF	TGCGCCAGCGGTATCAGGGAATCCGGGGAGCTGTTTTTT
TRBV29-1	NA	TRBJ2-1	TRBD1	CSVEPGQGVGEQFF	TGCAGCGTTGAACCGGGACAGGGGGTTGGTGAGCAGTTCTTC
TRBV7-9	once	TRBJ2-4	TRBD1	CASSPLSGTARKNIQYF	TGTGCCAGCAGCCCCCTCTCCGGGACAGCCAGAAAAAACATTCAGTACTTC
TRBV6-2/TRBV6-3	once	TRBJ2-7	NA	CASSSGVEQYF	TGTGCCAGCAGTTCCGGGGTCGAGCAGTACTTC
TRBV19	NA	TRBJ2-2	TRBD2	CASSDSGWVLENTGELFF	TGTGCCAGTAGTGATAGCGGGTGGGTCTTGGAGAACACCGGGGAGCTGTTTTTT
TRBV5-1	NA	TRBJ2-5	NA	CASSLGRGNLIGETQYF	TGCGCCAGCAGCTTGGGCCGCGGGAACTTGATTGGGGAGACCCAGTACTTC
TRBV28	NA	TRBJ1-5	NA	CASSLSTGSNQPQHF	TGTGCCAGCAGTTTATCGACAGGTAGCAATCAGCCCCAGCATTTT
TRBV7-2	few	TRBJ1-5	NA	CASSLVAGPSNQPQHF	TGTGCCAGCAGCTTAGTAGCAGGGCCGTCCAATCAGCCCCAGCATTTT
TRBV19	NA	TRBJ2-3	TRBD1	CASKTGGRADTQYF	TGTGCCAGCAAGACAGGGGGCCGGGCAGATACGCAGTATTTT
TRBV7-8	NA	TRBJ2-1	TRBD1	CASRPNRGSYNEQFF	TGTGCCAGCAGACCCAACAGGGGCTCCTACAATGAGCAGTTCTTC
TRBV19	NA	TRBJ1-4	NA	CASSIWRATNEKLFF	TGTGCCAGTAGTATCTGGCGGGCAACTAATGAAAAACTGTTTTTT
TRBV6-2/TRBV6-3	NA	TRBJ2-7	TRBD1	CASSSGTGHSPGSYEQYF	TGTGCCAGCAGTTCCGGGACAGGCCATAGCCCAGGCTCCTACGAGCAGTACTTC
TRBV7-9	NA	TRBJ2-7	NA	CASSFGPDSSSREQYF	TGTGCCAGCAGCTTCGGCCCGGACTCCTCGAGCCGCGAGCAGTACTTC